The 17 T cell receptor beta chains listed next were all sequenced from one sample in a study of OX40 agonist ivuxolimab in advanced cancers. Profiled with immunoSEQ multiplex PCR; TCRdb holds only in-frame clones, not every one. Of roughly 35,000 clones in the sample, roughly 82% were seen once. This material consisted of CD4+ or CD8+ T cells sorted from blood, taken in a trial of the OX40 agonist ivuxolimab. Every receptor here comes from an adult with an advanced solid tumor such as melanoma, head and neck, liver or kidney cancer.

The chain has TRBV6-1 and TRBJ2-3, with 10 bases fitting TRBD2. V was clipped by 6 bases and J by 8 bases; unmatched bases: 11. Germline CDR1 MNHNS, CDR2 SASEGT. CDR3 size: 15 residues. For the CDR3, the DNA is TGTGCCAGCAGACCCAGCGGGGGGGCTTTCTCTACGCAGTATTTT. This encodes CASRPSGGAFSTQYF.

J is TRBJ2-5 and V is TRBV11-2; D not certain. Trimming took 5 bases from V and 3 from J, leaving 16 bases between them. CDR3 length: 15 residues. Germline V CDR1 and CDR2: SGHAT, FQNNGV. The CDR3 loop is CASSPGSRAEETQYF. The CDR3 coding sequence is TGTGCCAGCAGCCCCGGCTCTAGGGCCGAAGAGACCCAGTACTTC.

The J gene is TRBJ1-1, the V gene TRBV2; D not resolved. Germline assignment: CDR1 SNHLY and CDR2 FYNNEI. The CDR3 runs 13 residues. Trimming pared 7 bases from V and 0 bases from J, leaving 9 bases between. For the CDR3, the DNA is TGTGCCAGCAATGTCGGGATGAACACTGAAGCTTTCTTT. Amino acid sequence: CASNVGMNTEAFF. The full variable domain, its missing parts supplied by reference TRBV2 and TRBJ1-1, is EPEVTQTPSHQVTQMGQEVILRCVPISNHLYFYWYRQILGQKVEFLVSFYNNEISEKSEIFDDQFSVERPDGSNFTLKIRSTKLEDSAMYFCASNVGMNTEAFFGQGTRLTVV.

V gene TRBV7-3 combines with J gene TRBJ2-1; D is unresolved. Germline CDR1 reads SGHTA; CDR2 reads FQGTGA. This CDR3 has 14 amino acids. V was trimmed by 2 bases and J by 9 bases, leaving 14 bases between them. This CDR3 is CASSLSLGSREQFF. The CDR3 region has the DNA TGTGCCAGCAGCTTATCCCTAGGGTCGCGTGAGCAGTTCTTC.

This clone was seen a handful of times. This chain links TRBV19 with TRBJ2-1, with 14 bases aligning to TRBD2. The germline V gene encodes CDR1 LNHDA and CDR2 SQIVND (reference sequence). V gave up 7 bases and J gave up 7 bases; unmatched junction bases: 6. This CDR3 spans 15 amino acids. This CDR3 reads CASNPTSGRVNEQFF. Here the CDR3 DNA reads TGTGCCAGTAACCCGACTAGCGGGAGGGTAAATGAGCAGTTCTTC.

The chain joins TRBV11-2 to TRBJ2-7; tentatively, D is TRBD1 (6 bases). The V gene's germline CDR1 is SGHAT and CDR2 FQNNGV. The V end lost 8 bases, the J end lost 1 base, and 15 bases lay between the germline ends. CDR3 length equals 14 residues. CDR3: CASARTEVSYEQYF. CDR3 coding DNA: TGTGCCAGCGCAAGGACAGAGGTATCCTACGAGCAGTACTTC.

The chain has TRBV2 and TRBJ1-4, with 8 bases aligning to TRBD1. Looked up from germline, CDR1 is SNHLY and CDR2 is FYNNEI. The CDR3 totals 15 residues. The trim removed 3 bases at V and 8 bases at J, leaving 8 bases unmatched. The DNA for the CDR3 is TGTGCCAGCAGTGATATCCGGACAGGGATAGAAAAACTGTTTTTT. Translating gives CASSDIRTGIEKLFF.

In DNA, the CDR3 is TGTGCCAGCAGCCATAATAGCAATCAGCCCCAGCATTTT. Its protein is CASSHNSNQPQHF. The chain uses TRBV2 and TRBJ1-5, with D unclear. The length of the CDR3 is 13 residues. CDR1 is SNHLY and CDR2 is FYNNEI in the germline V gene. The V end lost 6 bases, the J end lost 0 bases, and 6 bases lay between the germline ends.

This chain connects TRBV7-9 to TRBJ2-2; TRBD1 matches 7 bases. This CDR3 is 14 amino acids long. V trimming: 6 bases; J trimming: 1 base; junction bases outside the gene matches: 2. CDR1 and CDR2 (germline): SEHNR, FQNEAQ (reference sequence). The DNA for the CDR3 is TGTGCCAGCAGAAGACAGGGGAACACCGGGGAGCTGTTTTTT. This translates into CASRRQGNTGELFF.

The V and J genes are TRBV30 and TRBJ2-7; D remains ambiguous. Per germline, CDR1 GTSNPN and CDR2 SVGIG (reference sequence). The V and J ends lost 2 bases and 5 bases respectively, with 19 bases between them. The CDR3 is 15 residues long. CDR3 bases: TGTGCCTGGAGTTGGCTACCCTCCGCAGAGGACGAGCAGTACTTC. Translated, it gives CAWSWLPSAEDEQYF.

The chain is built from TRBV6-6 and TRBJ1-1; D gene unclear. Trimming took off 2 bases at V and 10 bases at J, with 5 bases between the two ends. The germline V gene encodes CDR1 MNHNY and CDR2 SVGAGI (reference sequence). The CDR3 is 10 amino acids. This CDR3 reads CASSYQGAFF. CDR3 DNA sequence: TGTGCCAGCAGTTACCAAGGAGCTTTCTTT.

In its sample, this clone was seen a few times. The CDR3 DNA reads as TGTGCCAGCACCCCCTGGAGGGGAACCTACGAGCAGTACTTC. This translates into CASTPWRGTYEQYF. The V and J genes are TRBV2 and TRBJ2-7; perhaps TRBD2 as D (6 bases). Trimming took off 7 bases at V and 2 bases at J, with 15 bases between the two ends. The CDR3 extends over 14 amino acids. Per germline, CDR1 SNHLY and CDR2 FYNNEI.

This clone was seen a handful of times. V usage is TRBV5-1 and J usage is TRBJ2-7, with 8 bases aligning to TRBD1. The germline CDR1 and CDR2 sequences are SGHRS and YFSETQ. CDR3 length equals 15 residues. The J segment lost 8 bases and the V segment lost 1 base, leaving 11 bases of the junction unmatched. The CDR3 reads CASSLFETGVRQQYF. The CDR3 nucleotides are TGCGCCAGCAGCTTGTTCGAGACAGGGGTAAGGCAGCAGTACTTC.

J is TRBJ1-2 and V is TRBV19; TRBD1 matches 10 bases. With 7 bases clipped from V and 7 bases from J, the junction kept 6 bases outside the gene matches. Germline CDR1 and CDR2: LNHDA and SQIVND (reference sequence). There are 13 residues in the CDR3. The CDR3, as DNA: TGTGCCAGTATGGGACAGGGGTTAGGTGGCTACACCTTC. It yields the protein CASMGQGLGGYTF.

The CDR3: CASNGGDNTGELFF. CDR3 DNA sequence: TGTGCCAGCAACGGTGGGGACAACACCGGGGAGCTGTTTTTT. The V and J genes are TRBV9 and TRBJ2-2; D is possibly TRBD1 or TRBD2 (5 bases each). Trimming cost V 6 bases and J 2 bases, with 11 bases left between them. Germline V gene lookup returns CDR1 SGDLS and CDR2 YYNGEE. This CDR3 is 14 amino acids long.

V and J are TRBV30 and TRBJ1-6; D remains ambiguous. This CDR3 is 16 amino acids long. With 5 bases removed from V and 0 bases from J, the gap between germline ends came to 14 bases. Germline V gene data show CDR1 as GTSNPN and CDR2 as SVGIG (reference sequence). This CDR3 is CAWSDQFLSYNSPLHF. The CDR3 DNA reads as TGTGCCTGGTCCGACCAATTTCTCTCCTATAATTCACCCCTCCACTTT.

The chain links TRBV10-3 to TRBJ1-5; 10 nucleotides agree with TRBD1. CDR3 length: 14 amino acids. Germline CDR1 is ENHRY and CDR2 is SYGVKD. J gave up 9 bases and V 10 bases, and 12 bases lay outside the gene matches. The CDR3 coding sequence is TGTGCCACGGGGGGCGGACAGGGGGATTGGCCCCAGCATTTT. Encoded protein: CATGGGQGDWPQHF.